The subject of this entry is one TCR beta chain. The data were taken from a study of long-term antiretroviral therapy in people with HIV. Run at survey level, the immunoSEQ assay was version v3.0. Profiled with immunoSEQ multiplex PCR; TCRdb holds only in-frame clones, not every one. In the table there are roughly 38,000 clones, 80% to 90% of which are singletons. The V end lost 6 bases, the J end lost 0 bases, and 15 bases lay between the germline ends. Germline V gene lookup returns CDR1 LNHNV and CDR2 YYDKDF (reference sequence). CDR3 size: 17 residues. The specimen comprised unsorted PBMCs, sampled 0.3 years after starting antiretroviral therapy. The chain couples TRBV15 to TRBJ1-6; tentative D call: TRBD1 (5 bases). The clonotype comes from a man between 18 and 29 years old with HIV. The CDR3 nucleotides read TGTGCCACCAGGCAGGGCGGACTTAGCTCCTATAATTCACCCCTCCACTTT. This gives the protein CATRQGGLSSYNSPLHF.